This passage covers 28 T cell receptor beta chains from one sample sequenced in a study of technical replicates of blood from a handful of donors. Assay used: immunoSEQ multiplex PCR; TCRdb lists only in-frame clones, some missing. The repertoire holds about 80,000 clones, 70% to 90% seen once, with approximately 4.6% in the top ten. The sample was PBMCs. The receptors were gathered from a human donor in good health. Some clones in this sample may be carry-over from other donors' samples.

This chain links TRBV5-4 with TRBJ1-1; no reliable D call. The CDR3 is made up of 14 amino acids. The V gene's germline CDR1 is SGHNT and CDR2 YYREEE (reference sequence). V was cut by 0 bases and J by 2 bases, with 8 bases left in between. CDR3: CASSLDILNTEAFF. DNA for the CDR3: TGTGCCAGCAGCTTGGATATCTTAAACACTGAAGCTTTCTTT.

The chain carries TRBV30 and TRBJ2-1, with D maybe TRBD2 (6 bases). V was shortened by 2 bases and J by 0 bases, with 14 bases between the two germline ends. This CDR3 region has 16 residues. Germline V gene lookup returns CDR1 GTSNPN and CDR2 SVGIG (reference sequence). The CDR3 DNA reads TGTGCCTGGAGTCCCCGAGGACTACTCTCCTACAATGAGCAGTTCTTC. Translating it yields CAWSPRGLLSYNEQFF.

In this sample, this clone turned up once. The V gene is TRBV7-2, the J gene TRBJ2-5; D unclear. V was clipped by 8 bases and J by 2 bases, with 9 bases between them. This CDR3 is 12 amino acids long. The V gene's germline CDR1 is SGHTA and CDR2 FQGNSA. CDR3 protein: CASGRIQETQYF. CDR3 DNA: TGTGCCAGCGGCCGTATTCAAGAGACCCAGTACTTC.

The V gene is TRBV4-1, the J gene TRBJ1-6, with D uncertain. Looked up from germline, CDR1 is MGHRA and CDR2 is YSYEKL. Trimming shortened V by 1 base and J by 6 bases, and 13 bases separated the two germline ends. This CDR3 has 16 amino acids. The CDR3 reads CASSQAAGFFNSPLHF. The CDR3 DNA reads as TGCGCCAGCAGCCAAGCCGCAGGTTTTTTTAATTCACCCCTCCACTTT.

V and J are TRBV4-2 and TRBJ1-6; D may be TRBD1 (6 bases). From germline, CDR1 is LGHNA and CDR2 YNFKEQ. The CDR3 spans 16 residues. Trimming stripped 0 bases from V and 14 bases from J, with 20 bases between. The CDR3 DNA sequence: TGTGCCAGCAGCCAAGATCGTGACAGTCTGGGGGCGGCCCTCCACTTT. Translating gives CASSQDRDSLGAALHF.

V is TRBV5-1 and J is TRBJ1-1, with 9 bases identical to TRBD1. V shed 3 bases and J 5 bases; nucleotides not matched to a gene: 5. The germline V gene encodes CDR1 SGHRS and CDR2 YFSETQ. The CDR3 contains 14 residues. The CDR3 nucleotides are TGCGCCAGCAGCTACGGGACAGGGTGGACTGAAGCTTTCTTT. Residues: CASSYGTGWTEAFF. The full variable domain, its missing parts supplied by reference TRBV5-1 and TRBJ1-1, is KAGVTQTPRYLIKTRGQQVTLSCSPISGHRSVSWYQQTPGQGLQFLFEYFSETQRNKGNFPGRFSGRQFSNSRSEMNVSTLELGDSALYLCASSYGTGWTEAFFGQGTRLTVV.

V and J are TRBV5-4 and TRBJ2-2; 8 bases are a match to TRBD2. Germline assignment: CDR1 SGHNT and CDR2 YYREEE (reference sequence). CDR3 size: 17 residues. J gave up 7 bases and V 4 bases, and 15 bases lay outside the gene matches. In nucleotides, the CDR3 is TGTGCCAGCAGCGCCGGGACTAGGGGGGGAAGAATCGGGGAGCTGTTTTTT. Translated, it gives CASSAGTRGGRIGELFF.

CDR3 amino acids: CASSPWTGRSGNTIYF. CDR3 nucleotides: TGTGCCAGCTCACCTTGGACAGGGAGAAGTGGAAACACCATATATTTT. This sequence joins TRBV18 and TRBJ1-3; 8 bases fit TRBD1. This CDR3 comprises 16 residues. The J segment lost 3 bases and the V segment lost 3 bases, leaving 7 bases of the junction unmatched. Germline values: CDR1 KGHSH, CDR2 LQKENI.

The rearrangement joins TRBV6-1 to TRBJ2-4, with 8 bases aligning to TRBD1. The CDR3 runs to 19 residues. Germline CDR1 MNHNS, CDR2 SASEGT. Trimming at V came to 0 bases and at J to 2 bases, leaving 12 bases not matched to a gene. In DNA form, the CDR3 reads TGTGCCAGCAGTGAAGCCCTCCCTCCAGGGGGCTTAACCAAAAACATTCAGTACTTC. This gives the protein CASSEALPPGGLTKNIQYF.

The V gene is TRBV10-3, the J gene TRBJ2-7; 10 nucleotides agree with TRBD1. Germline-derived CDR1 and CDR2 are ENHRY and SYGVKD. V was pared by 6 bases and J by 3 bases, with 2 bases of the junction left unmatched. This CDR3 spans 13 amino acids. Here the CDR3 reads CAIRRTGGYEQYF. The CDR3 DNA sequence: TGTGCCATCAGACGGACAGGGGGCTACGAGCAGTACTTC.

The CDR3 here is CASTSGDSPLHF. The CDR3 region has the DNA TGTGCCAGCACCAGCGGAGATTCACCCCTCCACTTT. The chain combines TRBV6-5 with TRBJ1-6; no firm D call. Trimming cost V 7 bases and J 8 bases, with 9 bases left between them. CDR1 MNHEY and CDR2 SVGAGI come from the germline V gene. The CDR3 loop spans 12 amino acids.

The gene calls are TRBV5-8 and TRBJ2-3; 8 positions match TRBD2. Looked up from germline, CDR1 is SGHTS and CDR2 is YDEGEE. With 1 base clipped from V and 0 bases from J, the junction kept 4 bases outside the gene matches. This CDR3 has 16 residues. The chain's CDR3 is CASSLLAGYSTDTQYF. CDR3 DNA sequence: TGTGCCAGCAGCTTGTTAGCGGGATATAGCACAGATACGCAGTATTTT.

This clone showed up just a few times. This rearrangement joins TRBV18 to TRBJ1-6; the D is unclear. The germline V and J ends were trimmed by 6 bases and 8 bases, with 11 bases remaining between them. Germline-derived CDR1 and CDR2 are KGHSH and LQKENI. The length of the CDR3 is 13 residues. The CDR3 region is CASSPSGDSPLHF. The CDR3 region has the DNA TGTGCCAGCTCCCCTAGCGGGGATTCACCCCTCCACTTT. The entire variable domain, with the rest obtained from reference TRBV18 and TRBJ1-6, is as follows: NAGVMQNPRHLVRRRGQEARLRCSPMKGHSHVYWYRQLPEEGLKFMVYLQKENIIDESGMPKERFSAEFPKEGPSILRIQQVVRGDSAAYFCASSPSGDSPLHFGNGTRLTVT.

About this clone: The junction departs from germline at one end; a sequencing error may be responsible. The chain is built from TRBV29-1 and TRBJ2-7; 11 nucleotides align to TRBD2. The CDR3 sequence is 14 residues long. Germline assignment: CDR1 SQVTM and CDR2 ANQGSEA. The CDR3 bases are TGCAGCGTAGAAGTAGCGGGAGGGCCCCCCGAGCAGTACTTC. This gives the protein CSVEVAGGPPEQYF.

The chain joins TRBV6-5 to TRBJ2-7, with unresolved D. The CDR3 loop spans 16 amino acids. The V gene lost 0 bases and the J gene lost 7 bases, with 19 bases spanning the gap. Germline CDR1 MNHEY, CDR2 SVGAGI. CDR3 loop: CASSYSRYLGLEEQYF. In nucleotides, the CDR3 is TGTGCCAGCAGTTACTCGAGGTACCTAGGCCTGGAGGAGCAGTACTTC.

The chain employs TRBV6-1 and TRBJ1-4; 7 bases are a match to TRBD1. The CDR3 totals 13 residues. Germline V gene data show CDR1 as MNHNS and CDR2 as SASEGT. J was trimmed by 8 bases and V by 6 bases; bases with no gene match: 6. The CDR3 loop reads CASSLQGTEKLFF. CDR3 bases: TGTGCCAGCAGCCTACAGGGGACAGAAAAACTGTTTTTT.

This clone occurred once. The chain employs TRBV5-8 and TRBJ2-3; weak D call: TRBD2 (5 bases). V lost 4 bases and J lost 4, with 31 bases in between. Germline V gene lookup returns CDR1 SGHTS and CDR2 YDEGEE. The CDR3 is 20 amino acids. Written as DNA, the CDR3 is TGTGCCAGCAGCCTTACGCGCCGAGGTGGAGGATTCGGTTTTGCAGATACGCAGTATTTT. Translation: CASSLTRRGGGFGFADTQYF.

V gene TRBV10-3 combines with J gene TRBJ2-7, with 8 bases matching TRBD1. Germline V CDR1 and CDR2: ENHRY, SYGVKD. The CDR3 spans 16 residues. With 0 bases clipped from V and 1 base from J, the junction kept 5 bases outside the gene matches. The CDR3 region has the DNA TGTGCCATCAGTGAGTCTAGGACAGGGTTGTCCTACGAGCAGTACTTC. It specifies CAISESRTGLSYEQYF.

CDR3 region: CASSSRAGVVDTQYF. In nucleotides, the CDR3 is TGCGCCAGCAGCTCGCGGGCGGGAGTGGTAGATACGCAGTATTTT. V gene TRBV5-1 combines with J gene TRBJ2-3; 7 bases map to TRBD2. The CDR3 is 15 amino acids. The germline V gene has CDR1 SGHRS and CDR2 YFSETQ. The trim removed 3 bases at V and 5 bases at J, leaving 9 bases unmatched. Drawing the rest from reference TRBV5-1 and TRBJ2-3, the complete variable domain is KAGVTQTPRYLIKTRGQQVTLSCSPISGHRSVSWYQQTPGQGLQFLFEYFSETQRNKGNFPGRFSGRQFSNSRSEMNVSTLELGDSALYLCASSSRAGVVDTQYFGPGTRLTVL.

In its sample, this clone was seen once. CDR3 residues: CASSLVYGLAQGTQYF. CDR3 nucleotides: TGCGCCAGCAGCTTGGTGTATGGACTAGCCCAGGGGACCCAGTACTTC. This rearrangement joins TRBV5-1 to TRBJ2-5; 8 positions match TRBD2. Losses at the gene ends were 0 bases for V and 7 bases for J; bases not matched to a gene: 11. This CDR3 contains 16 residues. The germline CDR1 and CDR2 sequences are SGHRS and YFSETQ.

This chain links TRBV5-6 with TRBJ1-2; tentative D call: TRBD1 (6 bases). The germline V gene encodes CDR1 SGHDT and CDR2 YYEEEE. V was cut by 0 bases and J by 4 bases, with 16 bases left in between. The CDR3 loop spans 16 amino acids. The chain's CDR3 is CASSLDSATGIYGYTF. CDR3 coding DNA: TGTGCCAGCAGCTTGGACAGTGCGACAGGTATCTATGGCTACACCTTC.

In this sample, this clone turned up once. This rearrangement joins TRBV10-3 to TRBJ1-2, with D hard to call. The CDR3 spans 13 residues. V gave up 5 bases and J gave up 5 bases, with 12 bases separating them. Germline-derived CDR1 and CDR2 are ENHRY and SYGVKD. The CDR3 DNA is TGTGCCATCAGTCAAGAGCCCGCTTATGGCTACACCTTC. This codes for CAISQEPAYGYTF.

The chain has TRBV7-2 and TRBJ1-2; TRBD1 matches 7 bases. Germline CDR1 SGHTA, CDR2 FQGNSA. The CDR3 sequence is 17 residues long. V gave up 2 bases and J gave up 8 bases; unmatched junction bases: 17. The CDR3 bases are TGTGCCAGCAGCTTAAGAGGGTACTGGACCCAAGGGGGCGGCTACACCTTC. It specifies CASSLRGYWTQGGGYTF.

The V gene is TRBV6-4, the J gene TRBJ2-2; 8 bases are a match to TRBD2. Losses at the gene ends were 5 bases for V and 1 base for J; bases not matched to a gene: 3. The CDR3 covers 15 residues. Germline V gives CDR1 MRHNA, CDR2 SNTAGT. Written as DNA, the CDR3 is TGTGCCAGCAGTCCCCTAGCGGGGAACACCGGGGAGCTGTTTTTT. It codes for CASSPLAGNTGELFF.

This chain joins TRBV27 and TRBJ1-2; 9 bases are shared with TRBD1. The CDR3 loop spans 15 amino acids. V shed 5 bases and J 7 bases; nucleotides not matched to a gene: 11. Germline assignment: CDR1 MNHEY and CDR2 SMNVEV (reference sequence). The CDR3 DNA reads TGTGCCAGCAGTGGGGGGGACAGGGTCCAGGTTGGCTACACCTTC. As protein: CASSGGDRVQVGYTF.

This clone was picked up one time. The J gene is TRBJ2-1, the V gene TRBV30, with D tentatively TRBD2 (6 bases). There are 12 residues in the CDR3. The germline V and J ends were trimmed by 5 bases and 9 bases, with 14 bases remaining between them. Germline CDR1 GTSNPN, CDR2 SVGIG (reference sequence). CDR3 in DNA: TGTGCCTGGTCAACCGGGAGAGGTGAGCAGTTCTTC. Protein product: CAWSTGRGEQFF.

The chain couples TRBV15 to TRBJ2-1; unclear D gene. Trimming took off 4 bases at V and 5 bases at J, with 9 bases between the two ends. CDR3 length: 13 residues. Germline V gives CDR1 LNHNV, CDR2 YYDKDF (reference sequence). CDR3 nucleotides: TGTGCCACCAGCATCCTACTGGACAATGAGCAGTTCTTC. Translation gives CATSILLDNEQFF.

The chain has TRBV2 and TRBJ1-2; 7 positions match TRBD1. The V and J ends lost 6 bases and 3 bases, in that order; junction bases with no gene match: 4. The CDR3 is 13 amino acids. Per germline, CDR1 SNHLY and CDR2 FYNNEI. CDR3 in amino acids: CASSPQGDYGYTF. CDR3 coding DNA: TGTGCCAGCAGCCCCCAGGGGGACTATGGCTACACCTTC.